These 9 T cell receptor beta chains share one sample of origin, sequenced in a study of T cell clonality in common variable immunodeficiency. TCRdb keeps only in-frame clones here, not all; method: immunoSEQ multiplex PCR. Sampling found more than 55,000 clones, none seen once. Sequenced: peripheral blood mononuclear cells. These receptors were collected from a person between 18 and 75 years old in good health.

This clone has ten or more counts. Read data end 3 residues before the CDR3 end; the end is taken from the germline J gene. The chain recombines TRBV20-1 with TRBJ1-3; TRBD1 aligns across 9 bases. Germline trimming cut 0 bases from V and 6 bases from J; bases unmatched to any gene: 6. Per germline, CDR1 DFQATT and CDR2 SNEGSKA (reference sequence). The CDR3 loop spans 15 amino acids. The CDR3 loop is CSARDGDRVLNTIYF. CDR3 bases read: TGCAGTGCTAGAGATGGGGACAGGGTGTTAAACACC.

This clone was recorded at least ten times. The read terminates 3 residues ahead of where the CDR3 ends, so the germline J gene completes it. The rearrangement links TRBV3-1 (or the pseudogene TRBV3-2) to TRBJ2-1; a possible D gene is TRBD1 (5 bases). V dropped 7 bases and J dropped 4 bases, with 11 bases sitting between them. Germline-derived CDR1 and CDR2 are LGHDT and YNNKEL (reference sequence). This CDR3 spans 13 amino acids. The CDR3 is CASNSGMYNEQFF. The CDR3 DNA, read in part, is TGTGCCAGCAACTCAGGGATGTACAATGAG.

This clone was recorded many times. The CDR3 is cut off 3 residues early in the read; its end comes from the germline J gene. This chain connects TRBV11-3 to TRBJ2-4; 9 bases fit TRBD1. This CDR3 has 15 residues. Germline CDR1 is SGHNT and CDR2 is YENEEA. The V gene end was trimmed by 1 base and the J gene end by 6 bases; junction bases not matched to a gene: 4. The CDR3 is CASSLVQGARNIQYF. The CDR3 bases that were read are TGTGCCAGCAGCTTAGTACAGGGGGCGAGAAACATT. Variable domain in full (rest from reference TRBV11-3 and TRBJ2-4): EAGVVQSPRYKIIEKKQPVAFWCNPISGHNTLYWYLQNLGQGPELLIRYENEEAVDDSQLPKDRFSAERLKGVDSTLKIQPAELGDSAVYLCASSLVQGARNIQYFGAGTRLSVL.

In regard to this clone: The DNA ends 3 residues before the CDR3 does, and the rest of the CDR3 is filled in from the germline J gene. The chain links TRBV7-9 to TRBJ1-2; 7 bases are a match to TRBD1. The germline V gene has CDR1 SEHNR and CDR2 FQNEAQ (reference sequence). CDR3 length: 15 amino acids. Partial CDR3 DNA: TGTGCCAGCAGCCCTACAGGGGTAGGGGGTAACGAC. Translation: CASSPTGVGGND. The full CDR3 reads CASSPTGVGGNDYTF.

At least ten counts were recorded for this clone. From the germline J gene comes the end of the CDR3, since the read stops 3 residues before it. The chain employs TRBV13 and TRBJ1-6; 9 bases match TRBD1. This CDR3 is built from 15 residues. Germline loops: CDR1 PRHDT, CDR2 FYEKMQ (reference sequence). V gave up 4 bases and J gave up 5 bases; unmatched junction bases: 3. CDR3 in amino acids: CASSSWTGDNSPLHF. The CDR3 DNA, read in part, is TGTGCCAGCAGCTCGTGGACAGGGGATAATTCACCC.

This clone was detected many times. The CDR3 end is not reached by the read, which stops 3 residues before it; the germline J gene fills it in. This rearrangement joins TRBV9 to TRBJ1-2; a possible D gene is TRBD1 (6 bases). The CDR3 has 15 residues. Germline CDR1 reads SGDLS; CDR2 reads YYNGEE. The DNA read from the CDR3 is TGTGCCAGCAGCGTTTCAGGGGATACCCTACGCGGC. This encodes CASSVSGDTLRG. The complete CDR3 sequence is CASSVSGDTLRGYTF.

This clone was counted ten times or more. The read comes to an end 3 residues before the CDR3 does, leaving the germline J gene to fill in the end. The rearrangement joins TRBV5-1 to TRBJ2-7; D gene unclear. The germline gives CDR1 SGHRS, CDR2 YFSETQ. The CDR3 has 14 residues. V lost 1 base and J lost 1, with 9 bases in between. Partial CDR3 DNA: TGCGCCAGCAGCTTGCGCCTCGGTTCCTACGAG. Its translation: CASSLRLGSYE. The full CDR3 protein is CASSLRLGSYEQYF.

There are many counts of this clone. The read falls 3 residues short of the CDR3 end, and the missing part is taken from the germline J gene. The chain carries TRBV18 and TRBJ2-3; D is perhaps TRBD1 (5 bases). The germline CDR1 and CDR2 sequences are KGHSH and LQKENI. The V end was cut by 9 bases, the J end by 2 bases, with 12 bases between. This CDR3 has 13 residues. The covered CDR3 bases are TGTGCCAGTCTTTCTGGGGCCACAGATACG. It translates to CASLSGATDT. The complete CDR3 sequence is CASLSGATDTQYF.

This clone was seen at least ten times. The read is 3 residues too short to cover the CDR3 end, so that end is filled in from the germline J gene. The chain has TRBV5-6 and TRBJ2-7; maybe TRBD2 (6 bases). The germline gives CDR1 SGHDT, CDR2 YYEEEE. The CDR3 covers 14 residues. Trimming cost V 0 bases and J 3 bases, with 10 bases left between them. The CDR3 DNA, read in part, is TGTGCCAGCAGCTTGGCACTAGCTGGCTACGAG. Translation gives CASSLALAGYE. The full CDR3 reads CASSLALAGYEQYF.